Below, one T cell receptor (beta chain) is given with its context. Its binding antigen is unknown. Per-base quality was not reported, and no clone a single base away is much larger than it. The CDR3 spans 16 residues, from the cysteine through the phenylalanine. CDR3 DNA only is kept here, 48 bases in frame from base 1. Sequences SEHNR (CDR1) and FQNEAQ (CDR2) are obtained from the germline V gene (reference sequence). Germline trimming amounts to 4 bases on V and 5 bases on J, with 5 as the count of junction bases outside the gene matches. At one collaborating source in Seattle, patients were enrolled during active infection and were followed longitudinally through the course of disease. Collaborating institutions collected whole blood in K2EDTA tubes following their own protocols. For TCRbeta analysis, collaborators shipped samples in one of three forms: frozen whole blood, isolated PBMCs, or DNA extracted from either of those sample types.

TCRbeta CDR3 regions were amplified from genomic DNA by means of the immunoSEQ Assay, a bias-controlled multiplex PCR. On the study's bioinformatics: The number of nucleated cells in each sample was estimated from the amplification of reference gene primers within the assay. To quantify the absolute abundance of each unique TCRbeta CDR3 rearrangement, sequence reads were collapsed and filtered. Productive Simpson clonality was computed per sample as the square root of Simpson's diversity index over productive rearrangements. The source is immuneACCESS, and TCRdb retained only in-frame sequences with V and J called. Part of the clones is not carried over; for the studies checked, unresolved V genes explain less than half of this, and the remainder is unexplained. V and J calls and clone size follow that table, whereas D and trimming were derived from the DNA. For this sample there are fewer than 250,000 clones; roughly 90% appear just once. Over 0.75% of the sample rests with the top ten.

The record originates from a study of blood T cell repertoires in COVID-19 (TCRdb year 2020). At the level of the whole study: Samples from collaborators originated in the United States, Italy and Spain and spanned both the acute and convalescent phases of COVID-19. A freely available public database, intended as a resource for researchers studying the immune response to SARS-CoV-2, is where the repertoires were released. The prospective study material was composed of cDNA or gDNA derived from T cells, B-cell-depleted T cells, or PBMCs. A de-identified subject ID, COVID-19 status, age in years and sex were almost always included in the sample metadata. Where available, HLA class I and class II types were taken from metadata supplied by the sample provider and were not determined by assay-based typing. The dataset comprised deeply sampled blood TCRbeta repertoires from subjects exposed to, actively infected with, or recovered from COVID-19. The samples were drawn from the first 160 participants of the ongoing ImmuneRACE study and from 1,200 or so subjects provided by 6 global collaborators. General conclusions and limits of the study: Clinical and demographic metadata were provided uncurated, with the amount varying by source and participant.

Recombination joined TRBV7-9 with TRBJ1-6; 10 bases in between match TRBD1. Sequenced material: peripheral blood. This clonotype was obtained from a man aged 60 to 75 with COVID-19, enrolled during active disease. The bases read TGTGCCAGCAGCTCCTCAGGACAGGGGGATAATTCACCCCTCCACTTT. This is translated as CASSSSGQGDNSPLHF. Here the CDR3 is joined to the reference TRBV7-9 and TRBJ1-6 genes, and the full variable domain is: DTGVSQNPRHKITKRGQNVTFRCDPISEHNRLYWYRQTLGQGPEFLTYFQNEAQLEKSRLLSDRFSAERPKGSFSTLEIQRTEQGDSAMYLCASSSSGQGDNSPLHFGNGTRLTVT.